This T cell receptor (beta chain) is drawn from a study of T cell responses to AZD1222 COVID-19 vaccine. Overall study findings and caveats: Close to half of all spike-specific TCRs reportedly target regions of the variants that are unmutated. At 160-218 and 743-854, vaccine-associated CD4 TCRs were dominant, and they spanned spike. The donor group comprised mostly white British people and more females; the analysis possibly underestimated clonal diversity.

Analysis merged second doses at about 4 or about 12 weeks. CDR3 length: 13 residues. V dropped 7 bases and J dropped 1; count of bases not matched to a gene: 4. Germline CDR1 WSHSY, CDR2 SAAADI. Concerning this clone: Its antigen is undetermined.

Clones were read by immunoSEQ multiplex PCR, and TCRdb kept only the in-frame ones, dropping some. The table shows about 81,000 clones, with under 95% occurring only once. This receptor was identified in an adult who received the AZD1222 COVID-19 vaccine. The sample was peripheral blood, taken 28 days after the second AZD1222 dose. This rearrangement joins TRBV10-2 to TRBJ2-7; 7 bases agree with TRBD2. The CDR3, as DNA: TGCGCCAGCACTTTCGGGGGGTCCTACGAGCAGTACTTC. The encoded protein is CASTFGGSYEQYF.